This TCR beta chain was profiled in a study of control samples from healthy donors and cancer patients. V was cut by 5 bases and J by 1 base, with 18 bases left in between. Germline values: CDR1 LNHDA, CDR2 SQIVND (reference sequence). The CDR3 extends over 17 amino acids. TCRdb's table, derived via immunoSEQ multiplex PCR, lists solely in-frame clones and lacks some. The sample includes under 60,000 clones, over 85% of them seen just once. Sample: PBMCs. The V call is TRBV19, the J call TRBJ1-5; unclear D gene. The sequence was collected from a woman between 45 and 65 years old with head and neck cancer. CDR3 sequence (DNA): TGTGCCAGTAGTCTACCGCCGGGCCCCCAAAGCAATCAGCCCCAGCATTTT. It encodes CASSLPPGPQSNQPQHF.